This TCR beta chain emerged from a study of T-cell reconstitution after alpha-beta-depleted transplantation in children. Study findings and constraints: Reportedly, only several hundred clones from non-depleted graft cells drove alpha-beta T-cell counts at about two months. Newly produced T cells mostly accounted for T-cell counts and diversity one year post-transplant. Diversity of TCRbeta at day 60 was high in some patients, arising from surviving recipient T cells and thymic progenitors.

This clonotype came up once. Its antigen is still unknown. Using unique molecular identifiers, the investigators prepared the TCRbeta library. TCRdb redid the calling of the PCR reads with MiXCR, one entry per CDR3 protein. The profile shows more than 400,000 distinct CDR3 sequences, about 40% of them singletons. CDR3 length: 14 residues. Germline V gene lookup returns CDR1 LNHNV and CDR2 YYDKDF (reference sequence). V lost 5 bases to trimming and J lost 6 bases, with 17 bases between them. The chain combines TRBV15 with TRBJ2-7; weak D call: TRBD1 (6 bases). The origin of this receptor is a girl aged 2-10 years with aplastic anemia, due to receive a stem cell transplant. The specimen comprised PBMCs, sampled before TCRalphabeta/CD19-depleted stem cell transplant. CDR3: CATSPRQVPVEQYF. Written as DNA, the CDR3 is TGTGCCACCAGCCCTCGACAGGTTCCGGTCGAGCAGTACTTC.